Detailed here is one T cell receptor (beta chain). Deletions cut 0 bases from V and 0 bases from J, with 9 bases between. This CDR3 comprises 15 residues. In germline, CDR1 is SGHKS, CDR2 YYEKEE (reference sequence). Participants came from under 30 US areas, aged roughly 18 to 95 years. Assignments of participants to cohorts depended upon their own reported clinical history. The sample belongs to a study of blood T cell repertoires in COVID-19. Looking at the study overall: COVID-19 samples collected from the United States, Italy and Spain covered acute and convalescent phases.

Per the original data handling: Researchers report that nucleated cell counts were estimated from reference gene primer amplification. Profiling relied on immunoSEQ multiplex PCR, and the TCRdb table lists in-frame clones only, not all of them. The V and J calls and clone size are taken from that table; D and trimming were inferred from the DNA. In the table there are under 450,000 clones, 83% of which are singletons. Sample: PBMCs or T cells enriched from blood (not recorded which). This sequence joins TRBV5-5 and TRBJ1-2; D gene unclear. The source of this sequence is a woman in her forties or fifties who had recovered from COVID-19. Here the CDR3 reads CASSLEQTANYGYTF. The CDR3 DNA follows: TGTGCCAGCAGCTTGGAACAGACGGCTAACTATGGCTACACCTTC. Looking up the rest from reference TRBV5-5 and TRBJ1-2 gives the full variable domain: DAGVTQSPTHLIKTRGQQVTLRCSPISGHKSVSWYQQVLGQGPQFIFQYYEKEERGRGNFPDRFSARQFPNYSSELNVNALLLGDSALYLCASSLEQTANYGYTFGSGTRLTVV.